The 25 T cell receptor beta chains below all came from one sample that was sequenced in a study of blood T cell repertoires in COVID-19. Some clones are missing from TCRdb's copy, which holds only in-frame ones; the method was immunoSEQ multiplex PCR. The table shows some 350,000 clones, with around nine tenths occurring only once. The sequenced material came from peripheral blood. These receptors originate from a woman in her 70s with COVID-19, enrolled during active disease.

The chain combines TRBV12-5 with TRBJ1-1; 9 bases are shared with TRBD1. Trimming took 6 bases from V and 3 from J; bases not matched to a gene: 8. This CDR3 has 15 amino acids. Germline assignment: CDR1 LGHNT and CDR2 FRNRAP. The CDR3 DNA is TGTGCTAGTGGGGAAACAGGGGGCTGGGACACTGAAGCTTTCTTT. Protein: CASGETGGWDTEAFF.

This chain connects TRBV14 to TRBJ1-3; D is unresolved. Deletions cut 4 bases from V and 2 bases from J, with 6 bases between. Germline CDR1 reads SGHDN; CDR2 reads FVKESK. The CDR3 length is 13 residues. CDR3 nucleotides: TGTGCCAGCAGCCCCTACCCTGGAAACACCATATATTTT. Protein product: CASSPYPGNTIYF.

The chain links TRBV30 to TRBJ1-3; 7 bases fit TRBD1. The ends lost 4 bases at V and 3 bases at J; junction bases unmatched: 0. CDR1 GTSNPN and CDR2 SVGIG come from the germline V gene (reference sequence). This CDR3 has 12 residues. CDR3 residues: CAWTGGGNTIYF. The CDR3 coding sequence is TGTGCCTGGACAGGGGGTGGAAACACCATATATTTT.

The V call is TRBV14, the J call TRBJ1-4, with a weak D call TRBD1 (6 bases). The CDR3 is made up of 16 amino acids. V was shortened by 4 bases and J by 1 base, with 13 bases between the two germline ends. In germline, CDR1 is SGHDN, CDR2 FVKESK. Here the CDR3 DNA reads TGTGCCAGCAGCCTAAGAAGAGGGGGAACTAATGAAAAACTGTTTTTT. Protein sequence: CASSLRRGGTNEKLFF.

The V gene is TRBV7-2, the J gene TRBJ2-3; D possibly corresponds to TRBD2 (7 bases). There are 16 residues in the CDR3. Germline assignment: CDR1 SGHTA and CDR2 FQGNSA. Deletions cut 5 bases from V and 4 bases from J, with 19 bases between. This CDR3 reads CASSRPLRGGADTQYF. CDR3 sequence (DNA): TGTGCCAGCAGCCGCCCCCTTAGAGGGGGGGCAGATACGCAGTATTTT.

This clone was recorded once. The J gene is TRBJ2-3, the V gene TRBV30; D call uncertain. The CDR3 consists of 11 residues. V gave up 5 bases and J gave up 3 bases, with 6 bases separating them. Germline CDR1 GTSNPN, CDR2 SVGIG (reference sequence). For the CDR3, the DNA is TGTGCCTGGGGCCTAACAGATACGCAGTATTTT. Translating gives CAWGLTDTQYF.

This clone has a single count. This chain links TRBV7-2 with TRBJ2-3; D is uncertain. CDR1 SGHTA and CDR2 FQGNSA come from the germline V gene. The ends were cut back, 6 bases at V and 1 base at J, with 11 bases in the middle. The CDR3 is 14 residues long. CDR3 DNA: TGTGCCAGCAGACCATCCGGAGGCACAGATACGCAGTATTTT. Protein product: CASRPSGGTDTQYF.

The chain carries TRBV29-1 and TRBJ1-5; possibly TRBD1 for D (5 bases). CDR1 and CDR2 (germline): SQVTM, ANQGSEA. This CDR3 contains 14 residues. With 4 bases removed from V and 2 bases from J, the gap between germline ends came to 12 bases. This CDR3 reads CSVVSGGGNQPQHF. In DNA, the CDR3 is TGCAGCGTTGTATCCGGGGGTGGCAATCAGCCCCAGCATTTT.

The rearrangement links TRBV5-6 to TRBJ1-1; D is perhaps TRBD1 (5 bases). This CDR3 has 14 residues. The V gene lost 1 base and the J gene lost 11 bases, with 18 bases spanning the gap. Germline V lookup: CDR1 SGHDT, CDR2 YYEEEE. The DNA of the CDR3 is TGTGCCAGCAGCTTGACCACTGACTCTCCAGGGGCTTTCTTT. Translated, it gives CASSLTTDSPGAFF.

The V call is TRBV19, the J call TRBJ1-1; weak D call: TRBD1 (5 bases). This CDR3 spans 15 amino acids. Deletions cut 5 bases from V and 5 bases from J, with 18 bases between. Germline V CDR1 and CDR2: LNHDA, SQIVND (reference sequence). In DNA form, the CDR3 reads TGTGCCAGTAGTCTCCCGGGTCCGGAGGGGACTGAAGCTTTCTTT. This sequence encodes CASSLPGPEGTEAFF.

This clone has just one count. The genes are TRBV6-6 and TRBJ1-5, with TRBD1 as a possible D gene (5 bases). Trimming left V 0 bases short and J 7 bases short, with 10 bases between. The CDR3 is 14 residues long. CDR1 MNHNY and CDR2 SVGAGI come from the germline V gene (reference sequence). The CDR3, as DNA: TGTGCCAGCAGTTACTCAGGGGCGAGCCAGCCCCAGCATTTT. It translates to CASSYSGASQPQHF.

The chain employs TRBV11-2 and TRBJ1-1; unclear D gene. Trimming removed 1 base at V and 6 bases at J, with 9 bases between. Germline V gene data show CDR1 as SGHAT and CDR2 as FQNNGV. CDR3 length: 13 amino acids. The CDR3 spells CASSLGVVPEAFF. CDR3 DNA sequence: TGTGCCAGCAGCTTAGGAGTAGTTCCTGAAGCTTTCTTT.

This chain joins TRBV18 and TRBJ1-1; the D gene is possibly TRBD1 (6 bases). This CDR3 has 15 amino acids. V gave up 3 bases and J gave up 4 bases, with 15 bases separating them. Germline V lookup: CDR1 KGHSH, CDR2 LQKENI. The CDR3 nucleotides are TGTGCCAGCTCACCCCGGGAGGGGGTGGGCACTGAAGCTTTCTTT. This translates into CASSPREGVGTEAFF.

This clone was detected only a few times. The sample carries other DNA sequences with the same CDR3. The J gene is TRBJ1-1, the V gene TRBV18, with TRBD1 as a possible D gene (5 bases). Germline V gene lookup returns CDR1 KGHSH and CDR2 LQKENI. This CDR3 contains 14 residues. V was pared by 2 bases and J by 0 bases, with 7 bases between. The CDR3 nucleotides are TGTGCCAGCTCACCAACAGGATTGAACACTGAAGCTTTCTTT. Amino acids: CASSPTGLNTEAFF.

The genes are TRBV27 and TRBJ1-4, with D hard to call. Germline V gives CDR1 MNHEY, CDR2 SMNVEV (reference sequence). The V end lost 2 bases, the J end lost 8 bases, and 12 bases lay between the germline ends. CDR3 size: 14 residues. The CDR3 nucleotides read TGTGCCAGCAGTTTACGGGGTCTTCGGGAAAAACTGTTTTTT. Translation: CASSLRGLREKLFF.

The chain employs TRBV12-3 or TRBV12-4 and TRBJ1-2; 9 bases line up with TRBD1. This CDR3 comprises 13 residues. V gave up 6 bases and J gave up 7 bases; unmatched junction bases: 6. The CDR3 protein is CASSEQGASGYTF. CDR3 nucleotide sequence: TGTGCCAGCAGCGAACAGGGGGCTAGTGGCTACACCTTC.

V usage is TRBV3-1 (or the pseudogene TRBV3-2) and J usage is TRBJ2-3, with D possibly being TRBD2 (6 bases). Germline V gene data show CDR1 as LGHDT and CDR2 as YNNKEL (reference sequence). This CDR3 has 12 residues. The CDR3 DNA reads TGTGCTAGCCATTCCCGGGACTTAAGGCAGTATTTT. The encoded protein is CASHSRDLRQYF.

The J gene is TRBJ2-7, the V gene TRBV18, with TRBD2 matching 11 bases. CDR3 length: 14 residues. The germline V gene encodes CDR1 KGHSH and CDR2 LQKENI. With V trimmed by 3 bases and J by 7 bases, 5 bases remained unmatched. The CDR3 sequence: CASSPPGLAAEQYF. The CDR3 DNA sequence: TGTGCCAGCTCACCGCCGGGACTAGCGGCGGAGCAGTACTTC.

The chain joins TRBV10-3 to TRBJ1-2, with 8 bases aligning to TRBD1. CDR3 size: 13 residues. The junction had 7 bases not matched to a gene; V was cut back by 6 bases and J by 7 bases. The germline V gene encodes CDR1 ENHRY and CDR2 SYGVKD. In nucleotides, the CDR3 is TGTGCCATCAGGGCCCCAGGGGGCTTTGGCTACACCTTC. It yields the protein CAIRAPGGFGYTF.

V and J are TRBV5-1 and TRBJ1-1, with D possibly TRBD1 on 5 matching bases. The CDR3 covers 13 residues. The germline V and J ends were trimmed by 4 bases and 6 bases, with 13 bases remaining between them. CDR1 and CDR2 from the germline V gene are SGHRS and YFSETQ. The chain's CDR3 is CASSPQGRSEAFF. CDR3 sequence (DNA): TGCGCCAGCAGCCCCCAGGGTCGTTCTGAAGCTTTCTTT.

V gene TRBV12-3 or TRBV12-4 combines with J gene TRBJ1-2; D is undetermined. Trimming removed 3 bases from V and 4 bases from J, with 9 bases in between. CDR3 size: 13 residues. CDR3 nucleotide sequence: TGTGCCAGCAGTTTTCTGAGTACCTATGGCTACACCTTC. Its protein product is CASSFLSTYGYTF.

The genes are TRBV7-9 and TRBJ2-7, with D maybe TRBD1 (6 bases). Germline-derived CDR1 and CDR2 are SEHNR and FQNEAQ (reference sequence). Trimming left V 5 bases short and J 2 bases short, with 13 bases between. This CDR3 is built from 14 residues. The CDR3 reads CASSHRVLAYEQYF. In DNA, the CDR3 is TGTGCCAGCAGCCACAGGGTTCTCGCCTACGAGCAGTACTTC.

This chain joins TRBV21-1 and TRBJ2-2; the D segment call TRBD2 is taken from the table without a DNA check. TRBV21-1 is a recognized pseudogene. The CDR3 contains 17 residues. The CDR3, as DNA: TGTGCCAGCAGCAAAGCGCTTTGCCTAACGAACACCGGGGAGCTGTTTTTT. It specifies CASSKALCLTNTGELFF.

The chain uses TRBV5-6 and TRBJ1-1, with D hard to call. The length of the CDR3 is 15 residues. CDR1 SGHDT and CDR2 YYEEEE come from the germline V gene. The V and J ends lost 4 bases and 1 base respectively, with 14 bases between them. CDR3 in DNA: TGTGCCAGCAGCCCCCGACCAGGAAGGAACACTGAAGCTTTCTTT. Translating gives CASSPRPGRNTEAFF.

The chain has TRBV30 and TRBJ1-4; TRBD1 matches at 8 bases. Germline-derived CDR1 and CDR2 are GTSNPN and SVGIG (reference sequence). The CDR3 is 14 residues long. V gave up 2 bases and J gave up 5 bases; unmatched junction bases: 4. CDR3 in amino acids: CAWSQGQGNEKLFF. CDR3 bases: TGTGCCTGGAGTCAAGGACAGGGAAATGAAAAACTGTTTTTT. The whole variable domain, filled in from reference TRBV30 and TRBJ1-4, reads SQTIHQWPATLVQPVGSPLSLECTVEGTSNPNLYWYRQAAGRGLQLLFYSVGIGQISSEVPQNLSASRPQDRQFILSSKKLLLSDSGFYLCAWSQGQGNEKLFFGSGTQLSVL.